The sequence of this T cell receptor (beta chain) was determined in a study of cytomegalovirus exposure and HLA in healthy donors. PCR was performed using 60 Vbeta and 13 Jbeta primers. Only in-frame clones appear in the TCRdb table, and some are missing; sequencing was by immunoSEQ multiplex PCR. The repertoire includes 150,000 to 200,000 clones, 84% of them detected once, and roughly 6.5% sits in the top ten. This clone was detected a few times. In germline, CDR1 is LNHDA, CDR2 SQIVND (reference sequence). J lost 7 bases, V lost 5 bases, and 5 bases had no gene match. This CDR3 has 13 amino acids. This receptor was identified in a middle-aged man in good health and CMV-seropositive. The sample comprised PBMCs. The V gene is TRBV19, the J gene TRBJ1-5; 7 bases are shared with TRBD1. The CDR3 loop is CASSETGVQPQHF. The CDR3, as DNA: TGTGCCAGTAGTGAAACAGGGGTCCAGCCCCAGCATTTT.